This T cell receptor (beta chain) was obtained from a study of breast tumors, draining lymph nodes, adjacent tissues (dated by TCRdb to the mid-2010s). Regarding the complete study: The study compared TCR beta repertoires across tumor, adjacent nontumor tissue and axillary lymph nodes from breast cancer patients. The study was designed to assess the relationships and possible T-cell exchange between tumor, surrounding tissue and draining lymph node repertoires in human breast cancer.

V loses 0 bases, J loses 9 bases, and the germline ends lie 8 bases apart. CDR1 and CDR2 were assigned from the germline V gene as LGHNA and YSLEER. Spanning cysteine to phenylalanine, the CDR3 consists of 13 amino acids. Just the 39-base CDR3 DNA is kept, in frame starting at base 1. The paper as a whole reports these results and caveats: The similarity between tumor and nontumor tissue repertoires was significantly greater in luminal-like breast cancer than in basal-like breast cancer. Rather than being directly demonstrated, the conclusion that tumor T cells originate in lymph nodes was presented as consistent with a hypothesis. The data were considered consistent with the idea that most tumor T cells come from the lymph node and then expand in tumor tissue. T-cell repertoire diversity in tumors was found to be lower than in lymph nodes but higher than in nontumor tissue, and preferential V and J gene usage was observed.

The run used an Illumina HiSeq 2000. Multiplex PCR amplification was used to build the TCR beta chain libraries. The amplified TCR beta chain products were analyzed by high-throughput sequencing. TCRdb ran its own pipeline on the public reads, namely fastp trimming at Q25 and MiXCR clone calling, and kept in-frame beta chains. Rows are combined by CDR3 protein, so each entry shows the most common genes and DNA. This sample comprises 150,000 to 200,000 distinct CDR3 sequences, around 29% of them detected only once. Clones ranked in the top ten supply about 4.3% of the sample. Lymph node samples came from the axillary draining lymph nodes of breast cancer patients. This clonotype has a handful of counts. Its antigen is not yet known. No much larger clone exists at a distance of one base, and base qualities are not known.

The source is a female donor with breast cancer. Some clones in this sample may be carry-over from other donors' samples. Specimen: axillary lymph node tissue. The chain links TRBV4-3 with TRBJ2-2, and TRBD2 may be the D gene, going by 5 matching bases. The nucleotides read TGCGCCAGCAGCCAAGATCGGGGTCGGGAGCTGTTTTTT. This is translated as CASSQDRGRELFF.